This TCR beta chain was recovered during a study of blood T cell repertoires in COVID-19. Study-level information: Both acute and convalescent COVID-19 samples were obtained from the United States, Italy and Spain. T cells, B-cell-depleted T cells, or PBMCs provided the cDNA or gDNA that served as material.

CDR3 length equals 13 residues. Germline CDR1 is SGHAT and CDR2 is FQNNGV. J lost 2 bases, V lost 3 bases, and 0 bases had no gene match. Source study methods: For nucleated cells, counts were estimated from reference gene primer amplification. Only in-frame clones appear in the TCRdb table, and some are missing; sequencing was by immunoSEQ multiplex PCR. D and trimming were read from the DNA, whereas the V and J calls and clone size are those reported in that table. The sample holds over 200,000 clones, approximately 91% seen once. The source of this sequence is a woman aged 55-70 years with acute or convalescent COVID-19. The J gene is TRBJ2-5, the V gene TRBV11-2, with 7 bases lining up with TRBD2. Sequencing was performed on peripheral blood. CDR3 sequence: CASSLGGQETQYF. As DNA, the CDR3 is TGTGCCAGCAGCTTGGGAGGGCAAGAGACCCAGTACTTC.